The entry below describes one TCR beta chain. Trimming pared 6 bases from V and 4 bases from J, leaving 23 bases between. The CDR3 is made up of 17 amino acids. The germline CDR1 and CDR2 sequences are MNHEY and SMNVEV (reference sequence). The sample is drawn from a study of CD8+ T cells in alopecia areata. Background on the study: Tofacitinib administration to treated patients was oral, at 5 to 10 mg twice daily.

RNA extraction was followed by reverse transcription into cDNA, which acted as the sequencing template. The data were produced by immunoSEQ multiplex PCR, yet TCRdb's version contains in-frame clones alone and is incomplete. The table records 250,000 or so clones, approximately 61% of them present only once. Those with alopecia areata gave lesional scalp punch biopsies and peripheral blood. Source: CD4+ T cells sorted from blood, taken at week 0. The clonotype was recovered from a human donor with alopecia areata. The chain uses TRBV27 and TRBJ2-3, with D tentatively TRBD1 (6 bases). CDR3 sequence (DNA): TGTGCCAGCAGCGCGTCCACGGCAGGGGTCGTCGCAGATACGCAGTATTTT. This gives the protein CASSASTAGVVADTQYF.